A single sample is the source of the 20 T cell receptor beta chains below, sequenced in a study of T-cell memory formation after mild COVID-19. TCRdb processed the 5' RACE reads anew with MiXCR; each CDR3 protein has one entry. The sample has approximately 150,000 distinct CDR3 sequences; around 13% are singletons. Sequencing was performed on PBMCs or a T cell subset sorted from them (not recorded which). These receptors came from an adult woman who had mild COVID-19 (a few samples of this study predate the infection). Cell type and time point are not known.

The chain has TRBV7-2 and TRBJ2-7; D may be TRBD1 or TRBD2 (6 bases each). Germline V CDR1 and CDR2: SGHTA, FQGNSA. This CDR3 has 15 amino acids. Trimming cost V 4 bases and J 2 bases, with 15 bases left between them. This CDR3 reads CASSSPRGPTYEQYF. CDR3 DNA sequence: TGTGCCAGCAGCTCCCCCCGGGGGCCAACCTACGAGCAGTACTTC.

This clonotype was detected only a few times. The chain has TRBV19 and TRBJ1-2; a possible D gene is TRBD1 (6 bases). The CDR3 length is 13 residues. Trimming pared 5 bases from V and 6 bases from J, leaving 13 bases between. Per germline, CDR1 LNHDA and CDR2 SQIVND (reference sequence). CDR3 in amino acids: CASSVLQGNGYTF. CDR3 bases: TGTGCCAGTAGTGTGCTACAGGGTAATGGCTACACCTTC. The whole variable domain, filled in from reference TRBV19 and TRBJ1-2, reads DGGITQSPKYLFRKEGQNVTLSCEQNLNHDAMYWYRQDPGQGLRLIYYSQIVNDFQKGDIAEGYSVSREKKESFPLTVTSAQKNPTAFYLCASSVLQGNGYTFGSGTRLTVV.

This clonotype occurred many times. The V and J genes are TRBV5-1 and TRBJ1-1, with D possibly TRBD1 on 5 matching bases. CDR3 length equals 14 residues. Germline CDR1 is SGHRS and CDR2 is YFSETQ. V dropped 0 bases and J dropped 4 bases, with 10 bases sitting between them. CDR3 DNA: TGCGCCAGCAGCTTGGTCGGGGGTGGCACTGAAGCTTTCTTT. It codes for CASSLVGGGTEAFF.

In this sample, this clonotype turned up a few times. V usage is TRBV20-1 and J usage is TRBJ1-2; D uncertain. The CDR3 has 14 amino acids. Trimming took 6 bases from V and 8 from J, leaving 22 bases between them. CDR1 and CDR2 from the germline V gene are DFQATT and SNEGSKA (reference sequence). CDR3 coding DNA: TGCAGTGCGGTGGCACGGGATTCTTTTGCCGGCTACACCTTC. This encodes CSAVARDSFAGYTF.

This clonotype was seen a few times. The chain carries TRBV5-1 and TRBJ2-7; 9 bases map to TRBD1. Germline V lookup: CDR1 SGHRS, CDR2 YFSETQ. CDR3 length equals 18 residues. V lost 5 bases to trimming and J lost 3 bases; unmatched junction nucleotides: 18. CDR3: CASSSEVGQGSYHYEQYF. The CDR3 DNA is TGCGCCAGCAGTTCCGAAGTGGGACAGGGATCCTACCACTACGAGCAGTACTTC.

The J gene is TRBJ2-7, the V gene TRBV27, with D perhaps matching TRBD2 (5 bases). The germline gives CDR1 MNHEY, CDR2 SMNVEV (reference sequence). This CDR3 is built from 12 residues. The V gene lost 5 bases and the J gene lost 7 bases, with 12 bases spanning the gap. This CDR3 reads CASSPLGVEQYF. The CDR3 coding sequence is TGTGCCAGCAGTCCGCTCGGGGTAGAGCAGTACTTC.

This clonotype came up a few times. The rearrangement uses TRBV3-1 and TRBJ2-7, with TRBD2 matching 13 bases. With V trimmed by 2 bases and J by 6 bases, 4 bases remained unmatched. Looked up from germline, CDR1 is LGHDT and CDR2 is YNNKEL (reference sequence). The CDR3 runs to 15 residues. This chain's CDR3 is CASSQLGLAGAEQYF. In DNA form, the CDR3 reads TGTGCCAGCAGCCAACTCGGACTAGCGGGGGCCGAGCAGTACTTC.

The CDR3, as DNA: TGTGCCTGGAGTGAGGGGCAGGGGGCCTTCCACGATACGCAGTATTTT. The encoded protein is CAWSEGQGAFHDTQYF. The chain links TRBV30 to TRBJ2-3; 8 bases line up with TRBD1. Germline-derived CDR1 and CDR2 are GTSNPN and SVGIG (reference sequence). The CDR3 is 16 amino acids. V was clipped by 1 base and J by 6 bases; unmatched bases: 12.

The chain is built from TRBV7-9 and TRBJ2-7; 11 nucleotides align to TRBD2. The CDR3 is 17 amino acids. Germline V gene data show CDR1 as SEHNR and CDR2 as FQNEAQ (reference sequence). Trimming took 4 bases from V and 6 from J; bases not matched to a gene: 14. The CDR3 coding sequence is TGTGCCAGCAGCTACTATGGTATACTAGCGGGAGTTGGCGAGCAGTACTTC. It specifies CASSYYGILAGVGEQYF.

This clonotype appeared many times. The V call is TRBV12-3 or TRBV12-4, the J call TRBJ2-1; TRBD2 matches 10 bases. The CDR3 runs 13 residues. The V gene end was trimmed by 8 bases and the J gene end by 5 bases; junction bases not matched to a gene: 3. Here the CDR3 reads CASGLADNNEQFF. The CDR3 DNA is TGTGCCAGCGGACTAGCGGACAACAATGAGCAGTTCTTC.

This clonotype came up a few times. The V and J genes are TRBV6-6 and TRBJ2-3; D gene ambiguous. This CDR3 is 14 amino acids long. The germline gives CDR1 MNHNY, CDR2 SVGAGI (reference sequence). Deletions cut 0 bases from V and 6 bases from J, with 10 bases between. CDR3 sequence reads: CASSYSPVGDTQYF. The CDR3 DNA follows: TGTGCCAGCAGTTACTCACCGGTCGGTGATACGCAGTATTTT.

The CDR3 is CASRYDRGSEAFF. The CDR3 nucleotides read TGTGCCAGCAGATACGACAGGGGGTCTGAAGCTTTCTTT. The genes are TRBV6-5 and TRBJ1-1, with TRBD1 matching over 9 bases. Germline values: CDR1 MNHEY, CDR2 SVGAGI. The V and J ends lost 6 bases and 6 bases, in that order; junction bases with no gene match: 5. CDR3 size: 13 residues.

This clonotype showed up just a few times. The chain employs TRBV5-5 and TRBJ2-5; D possibly corresponds to TRBD2 (6 bases). In germline, CDR1 is SGHKS, CDR2 YYEKEE (reference sequence). Between the trimmed V and J ends, which lost 2 bases and 3 bases, there was a span of 11 bases. The CDR3 sequence is 14 residues long. The CDR3 DNA reads TGTGCCAGCAGCTTAGGAGGGTGGGAAGAGACCCAGTACTTC. Translating gives CASSLGGWEETQYF.

Many counts were recorded for this clonotype. The CDR3 region is CASKWVAGGINEQFF. CDR3 coding DNA: TGTGCCAGTAAATGGGTCGCGGGAGGAATCAATGAGCAGTTCTTC. The gene calls are TRBV19 and TRBJ2-1, with TRBD2 identical over 8 bases. Per germline, CDR1 LNHDA and CDR2 SQIVND (reference sequence). CDR3 length: 15 amino acids. Trimming cost V 7 bases and J 6 bases; bases outside gene matches: 11.

This clonotype occurred a few times. The V call is TRBV7-9, the J call TRBJ1-4; no clear D. V was trimmed by 2 bases and J by 0 bases, leaving 7 bases between them. Germline V CDR1 and CDR2: SEHNR, FQNEAQ (reference sequence). The CDR3 extends over 15 amino acids. The CDR3 loop reads CASSLSSATNEKLFF. In nucleotides, the CDR3 is TGTGCCAGCAGCTTATCCTCTGCAACTAATGAAAAACTGTTTTTT.

V is TRBV20-1 and J is TRBJ2-7; 9 bases agree with TRBD2. The CDR3 has 14 residues. Germline trimming cut 1 base from V and 5 bases from J; bases unmatched to any gene: 6. Germline CDR1 is DFQATT and CDR2 is SNEGSKA (reference sequence). The CDR3 DNA reads TGCAGTGCTAGAGGGACTAGCGAATTTAACGAGCAGTACTTC. Translating it yields CSARGTSEFNEQYF.

This clonotype has a count of ten or more. The chain uses TRBV4-2 and TRBJ2-7; D is undetermined. CDR1 and CDR2 (germline): LGHNA, YNFKEQ. V dropped 0 bases and J dropped 0 bases, with 9 bases sitting between them. This CDR3 has 15 amino acids. The CDR3 DNA reads TGTGCCAGCAGCCAAGACCGCGCTAGCTCCTACGAGCAGTACTTC. Protein: CASSQDRASSYEQYF.

This chain links TRBV20-1 with TRBJ2-3; D might be TRBD1 or TRBD2, each matching 5 bases. V shed 1 base and J shed 3 bases, with 17 bases lying between them. The CDR3 sequence is 16 residues long. Germline values: CDR1 DFQATT, CDR2 SNEGSKA (reference sequence). CDR3 residues: CSARVEGPCETDTQYF. For the CDR3, the DNA is TGCAGTGCTAGAGTAGAGGGGCCTTGTGAAACAGATACGCAGTATTTT.

The chain carries TRBV2 and TRBJ2-1, with 8 bases that match TRBD1. Losses at the gene ends were 5 bases for V and 6 bases for J; bases not matched to a gene: 21. The CDR3 totals 19 residues. CDR1 and CDR2 (germline): SNHLY, FYNNEI. The CDR3 sequence: CASSWSRDRKLKWVNEQFF. CDR3 nucleotides: TGTGCCAGCAGTTGGAGTCGGGACAGGAAATTGAAATGGGTCAATGAGCAGTTCTTC.

V and J are TRBV18 and TRBJ2-1; possibly TRBD2 for D (5 bases). Germline V gene lookup returns CDR1 KGHSH and CDR2 LQKENI. CDR3 length: 15 residues. V was cut by 3 bases and J by 6 bases, with 15 bases left in between. This chain's CDR3 is CASSPGGGTSNEQFF. The CDR3 region has the DNA TGTGCCAGCTCACCGGGCGGAGGAACGAGCAATGAGCAGTTCTTC.